A single sample gave rise to the 26 T cell receptor beta chains below, sequenced in a study of shared clonotypes between healthy human individuals. Sequenced by immunoSEQ multiplex PCR; TCRdb stores in-frame clones only, minus some. The table has around 690,000 clones, roughly 91% seen once; the top ten hold about a third. Sequenced: memory CD8+ T cells from PBMCs. Subset of the sample: CD45RO+ cells pooled with CCR7-negative TemRA cells. The receptors come from a man aged 18 to 30 in good health. Some clones in this sample may be carry-over from other donors' samples.

V gene TRBV4-1 combines with J gene TRBJ2-3; D may match TRBD1 or TRBD2 (5 bases each). This CDR3 region has 16 residues. V lost 8 bases and J lost 1, with 19 bases in between. CDR1 is MGHRA, CDR2 YSYEKL, per germline. DNA for the CDR3: TGCGCCAGCGAGGACGGGGACCGCTTTGGCACAGATACGCAGTATTTT. Translated: CASEDGDRFGTDTQYF.

The V call is TRBV15, the J call TRBJ2-7; TRBD2 agrees at 7 bases. The CDR3 is 13 amino acids. The germline CDR1 and CDR2 sequences are LNHNV and YYDKDF (reference sequence). Trimming took 1 base from V and 7 from J; bases not matched to a gene: 4. CDR3: CATSRVASGEQYF. The DNA for the CDR3 is TGTGCCACCAGCAGAGTCGCTAGCGGTGAGCAGTACTTC.

V gene TRBV6-4 combines with J gene TRBJ2-2; 9 bases fit TRBD1. CDR3 size: 16 residues. Germline assignment: CDR1 MRHNA and CDR2 SNTAGT. After removal of 2 bases from V and 3 bases from J, the junction contained 4 bases not matched to a gene. The chain's CDR3 is CASSDRGQGYTGELFF. CDR3 DNA: TGTGCCAGCAGTGACCGCGGACAGGGGTACACCGGGGAGCTGTTTTTT.

The genes are TRBV28 and TRBJ2-1; 13 bases are a match to TRBD2. CDR1 MDHEN and CDR2 SYDVKM come from the germline V gene. Trimming at V came to 8 bases and at J to 8 bases, leaving 15 bases not matched to a gene. CDR3 length: 17 residues. DNA of the CDR3: TGTGCCAGCCTCGGACTAGCGGGAGATCCCTTTATCGATGAGCAGTTCTTC. Amino acids: CASLGLAGDPFIDEQFF.

J is TRBJ1-6 and V is TRBV7-6; D not certain. The CDR3 has 16 amino acids. Trimming shortened V by 5 bases and J by 0 bases, and 11 bases separated the two germline ends. Germline V CDR1 and CDR2: SGHVS, FNYEAQ. The CDR3 coding sequence is TGTGCCAGCAGCCCAAACCCAAGCTCCTATAATTCACCCCTCCACTTT. It yields the protein CASSPNPSSYNSPLHF. Drawing the rest from reference TRBV7-6 and TRBJ1-6, the complete variable domain is GAGVSQSPRYKVTKRGQDVALRCDPISGHVSLYWYRQALGQGPEFLTYFNYEAQQDKSGLPNDRFSAERPEGSISTLTIQRTEQRDSAMYRCASSPNPSSYNSPLHFGNGTRLTVT.

This clone was detected only once. This rearrangement joins TRBV7-9 to TRBJ2-1; D perhaps matches TRBD2 (6 bases). The V and J ends lost 0 bases and 8 bases respectively, with 17 bases between them. Germline V gene lookup returns CDR1 SEHNR and CDR2 FQNEAQ (reference sequence). The CDR3 is 16 amino acids. CDR3 protein: CASSLAIRELSDEQFF. The CDR3, as DNA: TGTGCCAGCAGCTTAGCGATACGGGAGTTGTCAGATGAGCAGTTCTTC.

CDR3 sequence: CASSLTTGNHEQYF. CDR3 DNA: TGTGCCAGCAGCTTAACGACAGGGAACCACGAGCAGTACTTC. The genes are TRBV11-2 and TRBJ2-7; 7 bases are shared with TRBD1. This CDR3 region has 14 residues. V gave up 2 bases and J gave up 5 bases; unmatched junction bases: 6. Germline V gene sequence: CDR1 SGHAT, CDR2 FQNNGV.

The chain couples TRBV28 to TRBJ1-1; 7 bases align to TRBD1. Per germline, CDR1 MDHEN and CDR2 SYDVKM. The CDR3 runs to 12 residues. J was trimmed by 6 bases and V by 3 bases; bases with no gene match: 1. The CDR3 DNA is TGTGCCAGCAGTTTCGGGACAGCTGAAGCTTTCTTT. As protein: CASSFGTAEAFF.

This clone came up once. The rearrangement links TRBV6-5 to TRBJ1-4; 7 positions agree with TRBD1. The CDR3 contains 15 residues. Germline V gene lookup returns CDR1 MNHEY and CDR2 SVGAGI. The V segment lost 6 bases and the J segment 8 bases; nucleotides outside the gene matches: 12. CDR3 residues: CASSLTGVPKEKLFF. The DNA of the CDR3 is TGTGCCAGCAGCCTTACAGGGGTCCCAAAGGAAAAACTGTTTTTT.

The J gene is TRBJ2-3, the V gene TRBV10-2, with a tentative D call TRBD2 (5 bases). Germline CDR1 and CDR2: WSHSY and SAAADI. Trimming shortened V by 6 bases and J by 9 bases, and 10 bases separated the two germline ends. The CDR3 runs to 11 residues. The CDR3 is CASRGDLTQYF. In nucleotides, the CDR3 is TGCGCCAGCAGGGGAGATCTCACGCAGTATTTT.

CDR3 DNA: TGTGCCAGCAGTTACTCAGGCGAATACACCGGGGAGCTGTTTTTT. Translation: CASSYSGEYTGELFF. This chain links TRBV6-5 with TRBJ2-2; no clear D gene. The CDR3 loop spans 15 amino acids. Trimming took 0 bases from V and 3 from J, leaving 8 bases between them. Germline CDR1 MNHEY, CDR2 SVGAGI.

The genes are TRBV7-9 and TRBJ2-5, with 7 bases that match TRBD1. V dropped 3 bases and J dropped 13; count of bases not matched to a gene: 14. CDR3 length: 14 amino acids. Germline-derived CDR1 and CDR2 are SEHNR and FQNEAQ (reference sequence). The CDR3 reads CASSFLAPRNRGYF. CDR3 bases: TGTGCCAGCAGCTTTCTCGCCCCTCGGAACAGGGGGTACTTC.

This clone showed up just once. The V and J genes are TRBV7-7 and TRBJ2-5; 7 bases align to TRBD1. The CDR3 runs to 13 residues. V lost 4 bases and J lost 3; bases outside the gene matches: 2. Per germline, CDR1 SSHAT and CDR2 FNYEAQ (reference sequence). The CDR3 region has the DNA TGTGCCAGCAGCTCCGGACAGGAAGAGACCCAGTACTTC. Amino acid sequence: CASSSGQEETQYF.

The gene calls are TRBV29-1 and TRBJ1-1, with no clear D. The CDR3 extends over 12 amino acids. Looked up from germline, CDR1 is SQVTM and CDR2 is ANQGSEA. The germline V and J ends were trimmed by 5 bases and 0 bases, with 7 bases remaining between them. The CDR3 DNA reads as TGCAGCGTTTATACAGTGAACACTGAAGCTTTCTTT. Translated: CSVYTVNTEAFF.

CDR3 region: CASSDSTSAGEQFF. CDR3 in DNA: TGTGCCAGCAGTGACTCGACTAGCGCAGGCGAGCAGTTCTTC. The rearrangement uses TRBV6-4 and TRBJ2-1, with 8 bases lining up with TRBD2. V was clipped by 0 bases and J by 10 bases; unmatched bases: 5. This CDR3 has 14 residues. Germline CDR1 and CDR2: MRHNA and SNTAGT.

V and J are TRBV29-1 and TRBJ2-1; D is unresolved. This CDR3 comprises 10 residues. The germline V gene encodes CDR1 SQVTM and CDR2 ANQGSEA. V was clipped by 7 bases and J by 7 bases, with 8 bases between them. The CDR3 sequence is CSAEVNEQFF. The CDR3 DNA sequence: TGCAGCGCGGAAGTGAATGAGCAGTTCTTC.

This clone was seen a handful of times. This chain uses TRBV15 with TRBJ1-5, with D maybe TRBD1 (5 bases). The germline V gene encodes CDR1 LNHNV and CDR2 YYDKDF (reference sequence). The germline V and J ends were trimmed by 5 bases and 5 bases, with 19 bases remaining between them. This CDR3 is built from 16 residues. The CDR3 sequence: CATSPGTGLVDQPQHF. DNA of the CDR3: TGTGCCACCAGCCCAGGGACGGGCCTTGTCGATCAGCCCCAGCATTTT.

The rearrangement uses TRBV4-1 and TRBJ1-3; possibly TRBD1 for D (6 bases). CDR1 MGHRA and CDR2 YSYEKL come from the germline V gene. The V end was cut by 0 bases, the J end by 0 bases, with 18 bases between. This CDR3 has 19 residues. The CDR3 region is CASSQDPLFGGASGNTIYF. Written as DNA, the CDR3 is TGCGCCAGCAGCCAAGACCCCCTCTTTGGGGGCGCCTCTGGAAACACCATATATTTT.

The V call is TRBV19, the J call TRBJ2-7; tentative D call: TRBD1 (5 bases). CDR3 size: 14 residues. Germline-derived CDR1 and CDR2 are LNHDA and SQIVND (reference sequence). Between the trimmed V and J ends, which lost 4 bases and 1 base, there was a span of 11 bases. The CDR3 coding sequence is TGTGCCAGTAGTAACAGGCTCTTTTCCTACGAGCAGTACTTC. It codes for CASSNRLFSYEQYF.

In regard to this clone: The same CDR3 can be traced to other DNA sequences in this sample. The chain links TRBV28 to TRBJ2-3; D is tentatively TRBD1 or TRBD2 (5 bases each). V lost 2 bases, J lost 0 bases, and 6 bases lay in between. Germline assignment: CDR1 MDHEN and CDR2 SYDVKM. The CDR3 spans 14 residues. The CDR3 loop is CASSLGGSTDTQYF. CDR3 nucleotides: TGTGCCAGCAGTTTAGGGGGTAGCACAGATACGCAGTATTTT.

This chain uses TRBV9 with TRBJ2-2; maybe TRBD2 (5 bases). This CDR3 is 15 amino acids long. V shed 5 bases and J shed 6 bases, with 17 bases lying between them. Germline CDR1 reads SGDLS; CDR2 reads YYNGEE. The DNA of the CDR3 is TGTGCCAGCAGTGACCGTCGAGGGCAACCCGGGGAGCTGTTTTTT. Amino acids: CASSDRRGQPGELFF.

V is TRBV13 and J is TRBJ1-2; D perhaps matches TRBD1 (5 bases). V lost 5 bases and J lost 4, with 17 bases in between. Per the germline V gene, CDR1 is PRHDT and CDR2 is FYEKMQ (reference sequence). The CDR3 contains 15 residues. CDR3 residues: CASSRGRGNVYGYTF. The CDR3 DNA sequence: TGTGCCAGCAGCCGAGGACGGGGGAACGTCTATGGCTACACCTTC.

The chain has TRBV13 and TRBJ2-1; 13 bases match TRBD2. This CDR3 region has 17 residues. CDR1 and CDR2 from the germline V gene are PRHDT and FYEKMQ (reference sequence). V gave up 3 bases and J gave up 9 bases; unmatched junction bases: 11. The CDR3, as DNA: TGTGCCAGCAGCTTGCTGCTAGGACTAGCGGGAGATATTGAGCAGTTCTTC. Translating gives CASSLLLGLAGDIEQFF. The whole variable domain, filled in from reference TRBV13 and TRBJ2-1, reads AAGVIQSPRHLIKEKRETATLKCYPIPRHDTVYWYQQGPGQDPQFLISFYEKMQSDKGSIPDRFSAQQFSDYHSELNMSSLELGDSALYFCASSLLLGLAGDIEQFFGPGTRLTVL.

The chain has TRBV5-1 and TRBJ2-7; tentative D call: TRBD1 (5 bases). This CDR3 comprises 15 residues. Trimming removed 0 bases from V and 4 bases from J, with 14 bases in between. Germline CDR1 reads SGHRS; CDR2 reads YFSETQ. CDR3 nucleotide sequence: TGCGCCAGCAGCTTGGCCCAAACAGGTATATACGAGCAGTACTTC. Translated, it gives CASSLAQTGIYEQYF.

This chain links TRBV4-3 with TRBJ2-7; TRBD1 aligns across 8 bases. There are 13 residues in the CDR3. Germline V gene sequence: CDR1 LGHNA, CDR2 YSLEER. Trimming removed 3 bases from V and 5 bases from J; junction bases left unmatched: 3. CDR3 protein: CASSQDRAHEQYF. The CDR3 nucleotides read TGCGCCAGCAGCCAGGACAGGGCCCACGAGCAGTACTTC.

This chain uses TRBV2 with TRBJ1-4; possibly TRBD1 for D (6 bases). The CDR3 is 14 amino acids. V shed 6 bases and J shed 2 bases, with 10 bases lying between them. Per germline, CDR1 SNHLY and CDR2 FYNNEI. The CDR3 reads CASRRGLTNEKLFF. CDR3 in DNA: TGTGCCAGCAGGCGGGGGCTCACTAATGAAAAACTGTTTTTT.